The entry that follows covers one T cell receptor beta chain sequence. This record comes from a study of blood T cell repertoires in COVID-19. Assay: immunoSEQ multiplex PCR; the TCRdb copy retains only in-frame clones and omits some. The data show 200,000 to 300,000 clones, with around 84% seen just once and around 4% held by the top ten. CDR1 SGDLS and CDR2 YYNGEE come from the germline V gene. The CDR3 extends over 16 amino acids. The ends lost 3 bases at V and 8 bases at J; junction bases unmatched: 9. The chain employs TRBV9 and TRBJ2-1, with 12 positions matching TRBD2. Sequenced input: peripheral blood. This TCR came from a man aged 60 to 75 with acute or convalescent COVID-19. The CDR3 sequence: CASSGWTSGKGDEQFF. For the CDR3, the DNA is TGTGCCAGCAGCGGATGGACTAGCGGGAAGGGCGATGAGCAGTTCTTC.